This T cell receptor (beta chain) was observed in a study of cytomegalovirus exposure and HLA in healthy donors. As for this clone: Its target is not known.

Overall study results and limits: The productive fraction for most TCR beta V segments was about 87% or about 30% in an earlier analysis.

The PCR made use of 60 Vbeta and 13 Jbeta primers. As handled by the study authors: In a later analysis, of 80 million to 90 million unique beta chains, 9 million to 11 million appeared in at least two donors. The table came from immunoSEQ multiplex PCR; TCRdb's copy has only in-frame clones and leaves some out. V and J calls and clone size follow that table, whereas D and trimming were derived from the DNA. The data contain 120,000 or so clones, roughly two thirds of them seen just once; the ten biggest clones take up over 1.5%. This receptor was taken from a man aged 25-40 years in good health and CMV-seropositive. Sample: PBMCs.

CDR3: CASSVTGTRDYTF. As DNA, the CDR3 is TGTGCCAGCAGCGTGACAGGGACGCGAGACTACACCTTC. The V call is TRBV7-2, the J call TRBJ1-2; 7 bases fit TRBD1. Germline assignment: CDR1 SGHTA and CDR2 FQGNSA. J lost 10 bases, V lost 5 bases, and 10 bases had no gene match. There are 13 residues in the CDR3.